Below are 18 T cell receptor beta chains sequenced from a single sample in a study of Ad26.COV2.S vaccination and SARS-CoV-2 variants. The treatment denotes: 19 received Ad26.COV2.S at low or high dose, single or two shots; about 5 received placebo; per-sample allocation not given. Day 63 following the first vaccine or placebo injection was when the samples were taken. Sequencing used immunoSEQ multiplex PCR; TCRdb keeps in-frame clones, though not all of them. This table holds some 240,000 clones, 87% found once. Sample: peripheral blood, taken in a trial of Ad26.COV2.S vaccine versus placebo. These TCRs come from a person aged 18-65 years who received the Ad26.COV2.S COVID-19 vaccine or a placebo.

The V and J genes are TRBV4-3 and TRBJ1-4; possibly TRBD1 for D (5 bases). Germline V gene sequence: CDR1 LGHNA, CDR2 YSLEER. V was shortened by 4 bases and J by 2 bases, with 8 bases between the two germline ends. The CDR3 length is 14 residues. CDR3 loop: CASSRGTTNEKLFF. Written as DNA, the CDR3 is TGCGCCAGCAGCCGGGGGACCACTAATGAAAAACTGTTTTTT.

The chain has TRBV7-6 and TRBJ2-1; possibly TRBD1 for D (6 bases). This CDR3 is built from 16 residues. Deletions cut 5 bases from V and 0 bases from J, with 14 bases between. Looked up from germline, CDR1 is SGHVS and CDR2 is FNYEAQ. The CDR3 sequence: CASSVYRDRSYNEQFF. CDR3 DNA sequence: TGTGCCAGCAGCGTTTACAGGGACCGCTCCTACAATGAGCAGTTCTTC.

J is TRBJ2-3 and V is TRBV20-1; 12 nucleotides agree with TRBD2. V lost 3 bases and J lost 1; bases outside the gene matches: 8. This CDR3 comprises 17 residues. CDR1 and CDR2 from the germline V gene are DFQATT and SNEGSKA (reference sequence). The CDR3 nucleotides are TGCAGTGCTAGTTGGCTAGCGGGGGGGCGGGGCACAGATACGCAGTATTTT. As protein: CSASWLAGGRGTDTQYF.

The rearrangement uses TRBV5-1 and TRBJ2-1, with TRBD1 matching 7 bases. This CDR3 is 12 amino acids long. V shed 5 bases, J shed 6 bases, and the junction held 2 bases outside the gene matches. Germline-derived CDR1 and CDR2 are SGHRS and YFSETQ. The DNA for the CDR3 is TGCGCCAGCAGGACAGGGAGCAATGAGCAGTTCTTC. Encoded protein: CASRTGSNEQFF.

This clone was observed a few times. The gene calls are TRBV4-2 and TRBJ1-5, with 10 bases lining up with TRBD1. Germline CDR1 LGHNA, CDR2 YNFKEQ. There are 15 residues in the CDR3. J gave up 7 bases and V 3 bases, and 6 bases lay outside the gene matches. CDR3: CASSQTGTGVQPQHF. CDR3 DNA sequence: TGTGCCAGCAGCCAGACCGGGACAGGGGTCCAGCCCCAGCATTTT.

The genes are TRBV11-2 and TRBJ2-7, with 7 nucleotides matching TRBD2. The CDR3 has 15 amino acids. The germline CDR1 and CDR2 sequences are SGHAT and FQNNGV. V lost 6 bases, J lost 3 bases, and 11 bases stayed unmatched. CDR3 nucleotides: TGTGCCAGCAGTCGCCAAGCAGGGACTAACTACGAGCAGTACGTC. Translating it yields CASSRQAGTNYEQYV.

The chain employs TRBV18 and TRBJ1-1; 7 bases align to TRBD1. Germline assignment: CDR1 KGHSH and CDR2 LQKENI. The V and J ends lost 4 bases and 0 bases, in that order; junction bases with no gene match: 14. This CDR3 comprises 18 residues. The CDR3 bases are TGTGCCAGCTCACGGAGGGAGGGGGACAGCTTAATGAACACTGAAGCTTTCTTT. Amino acid sequence: CASSRREGDSLMNTEAFF.

The sample holds one count of this clone. The genes are TRBV3-1 (or the pseudogene TRBV3-2) and TRBJ2-1, with no clear D. V was clipped by 8 bases and J by 12 bases, with 14 bases between them. The CDR3 extends over 11 amino acids. Germline CDR1 reads LGHDT; CDR2 reads YNNKEL (reference sequence). The CDR3 sequence is CASAAPGGQFF. CDR3 DNA sequence: TGTGCCAGCGCGGCCCCAGGCGGGCAGTTCTTC.

The chain is built from TRBV24-1 and TRBJ2-1; D gene uncertain. V shed 2 bases and J shed 9 bases, with 10 bases lying between them. CDR3 size: 13 residues. The germline V gene encodes CDR1 KGHDR and CDR2 SFDVKD. CDR3 sequence reads: CATSDSVRGEQFF. Written as DNA, the CDR3 is TGTGCCACCAGTGATTCCGTCCGTGGTGAGCAGTTCTTC.

This clone showed up just once. The rearrangement uses TRBV7-2 and TRBJ1-2, with D perhaps TRBD1 (5 bases). Germline V gene data show CDR1 as SGHTA and CDR2 as FQGNSA. V dropped 4 bases and J dropped 2 bases, with 14 bases sitting between them. The length of the CDR3 is 15 residues. This CDR3 reads CASSWDLQINYGYTF. CDR3 DNA sequence: TGTGCCAGCAGCTGGGACTTACAGATCAACTATGGCTACACCTTC.

The chain employs TRBV2 and TRBJ2-6, with D uncertain. CDR3 length: 15 amino acids. The V end was cut by 1 base, the J end by 0 bases, with 4 bases between. Germline loops: CDR1 SNHLY, CDR2 FYNNEI. The CDR3 is CASSEGFSGANVLTF. The CDR3 bases are TGTGCCAGCAGTGAAGGGTTCTCTGGGGCCAACGTCCTGACTTTC. Variable domain in full (rest from reference TRBV2 and TRBJ2-6): EPEVTQTPSHQVTQMGQEVILRCVPISNHLYFYWYRQILGQKVEFLVSFYNNEISEKSEIFDDQFSVERPDGSNFTLKIRSTKLEDSAMYFCASSEGFSGANVLTFGAGSRLTVL.

The chain combines TRBV6-4 with TRBJ1-1, with 7 nucleotides matching TRBD1. CDR1 and CDR2 (germline): MRHNA, SNTAGT. V trimming: 6 bases; J trimming: 1 base; junction bases outside the gene matches: 5. There are 14 residues in the CDR3. CDR3 DNA: TGTGCCAGCAGGGGACAGTGGGAGAACACTGAAGCTTTCTTT. Encoded protein: CASRGQWENTEAFF.

The rearrangement links TRBV6-5 to TRBJ2-7; no definite D call. Germline lookup yields CDR1 MNHEY and CDR2 SVGAGI. This CDR3 comprises 12 residues. Trimming cost V 7 bases and J 3 bases, with 10 bases left between them. The CDR3 region is CASNLPVYEQYF. DNA of the CDR3: TGTGCCAGCAATCTTCCCGTCTACGAGCAGTACTTC.

This clone turned up a few times. The chain is built from TRBV18 and TRBJ1-1; D ambiguous. Trimming stripped 6 bases from V and 2 bases from J, with 10 bases between. The CDR3 is made up of 13 amino acids. Looked up from germline, CDR1 is KGHSH and CDR2 is LQKENI. CDR3 DNA: TGTGCCAGCTCCCTCCGTGTAAACACTGAAGCTTTCTTT. Translating it yields CASSLRVNTEAFF.

The chain joins TRBV5-1 to TRBJ2-4; 8 bases are a match to TRBD2. After removal of 4 bases from V and 8 bases from J, the junction contained 8 bases not matched to a gene. The CDR3 length is 14 residues. The germline CDR1 and CDR2 sequences are SGHRS and YFSETQ. The CDR3 bases are TGCGCCAGCAGCCACGGACTAGCTACGGACATTCAGTACTTC. Protein: CASSHGLATDIQYF.

This clone appeared once. This chain connects TRBV6-2 or TRBV6-3 to TRBJ2-2; 9 positions match TRBD2. The CDR3 totals 16 residues. With V trimmed by 2 bases and J by 6 bases, 7 bases remained unmatched. CDR1 is MNHEY, CDR2 SVGEGT, per germline. CDR3 DNA sequence: TGTGCCAGCAGTTACGAGCGGGAGGATAAGGCCGGGGAGCTGTTTTTT. Translation gives CASSYEREDKAGELFF.

The chain has TRBV11-2 and TRBJ2-1; possible D gene TRBD2, 7 bases. V was trimmed by 8 bases and J by 4 bases, leaving 18 bases between them. CDR3 length equals 15 residues. The germline V gene encodes CDR1 SGHAT and CDR2 FQNNGV. CDR3 residues: CASGRTRGSYNEQFF. The CDR3 nucleotides read TGTGCCAGCGGGAGGACTAGGGGGTCGTACAATGAGCAGTTCTTC.

This chain joins TRBV18 and TRBJ2-1; D may be TRBD2 (6 bases). In germline, CDR1 is KGHSH, CDR2 LQKENI. This CDR3 has 20 amino acids. V lost 0 bases, J lost 2 bases, and 23 bases lay in between. The CDR3 loop reads CASSPPSTGGMGIPYNEQFF. The CDR3 bases are TGTGCCAGCTCACCACCGAGTACGGGCGGGATGGGGATACCCTACAATGAGCAGTTCTTC.